This T cell receptor beta chain derives from a study of shared T cell receptors in the human thymus. The data were produced by immunoSEQ multiplex PCR, yet TCRdb's version contains in-frame clones alone and is incomplete. The sample comprises 500,000 to 550,000 clones, around 78% of which are singletons, and roughly 0.013% rests with the top ten. This clone was detected once. This CDR3 has 18 amino acids. Germline V gene sequence: CDR1 LGHNA, CDR2 YSLEER. V dropped 3 bases and J dropped 3; count of bases not matched to a gene: 6. This sample was also put to use in a study of human thymus T cells.

This TCR came from a boy in the first two years of life with a congenital heart defect. The sample taken for sequencing was thymocytes. The chain recombines TRBV4-3 with TRBJ2-4; 15 positions match TRBD2. Here the CDR3 reads CASSQGLAGGGGKNIQYF. CDR3 DNA sequence: TGCGCCAGCAGCCAGGGACTAGCGGGAGGAGGAGGCAAAAACATTCAGTACTTC.